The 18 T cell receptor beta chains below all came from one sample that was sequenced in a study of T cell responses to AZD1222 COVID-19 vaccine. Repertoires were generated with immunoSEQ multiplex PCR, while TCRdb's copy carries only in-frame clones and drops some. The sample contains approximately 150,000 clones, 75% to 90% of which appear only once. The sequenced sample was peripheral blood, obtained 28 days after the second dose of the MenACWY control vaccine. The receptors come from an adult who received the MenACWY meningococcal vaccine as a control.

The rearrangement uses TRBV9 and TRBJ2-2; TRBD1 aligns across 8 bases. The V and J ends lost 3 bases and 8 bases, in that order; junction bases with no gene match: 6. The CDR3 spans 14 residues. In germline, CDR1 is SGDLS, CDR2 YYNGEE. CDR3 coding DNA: TGTGCCAGCAGCGCACTCAGGGGGCCGGGGGAGCTGTTTTTT. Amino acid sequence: CASSALRGPGELFF.

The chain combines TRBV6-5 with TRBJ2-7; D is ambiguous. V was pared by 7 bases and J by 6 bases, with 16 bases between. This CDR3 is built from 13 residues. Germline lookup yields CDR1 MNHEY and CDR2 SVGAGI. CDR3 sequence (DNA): TGTGCCAGCACCTCGTCGGGTTGGGGCGAGCAGTACTTC. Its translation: CASTSSGWGEQYF.

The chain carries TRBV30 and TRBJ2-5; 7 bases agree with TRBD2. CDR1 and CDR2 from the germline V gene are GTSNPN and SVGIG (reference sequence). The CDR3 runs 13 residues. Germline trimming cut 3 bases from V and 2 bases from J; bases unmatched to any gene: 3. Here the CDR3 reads CAWSWGGQETQYF. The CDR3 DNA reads TGTGCCTGGAGCTGGGGGGGACAAGAGACCCAGTACTTC.

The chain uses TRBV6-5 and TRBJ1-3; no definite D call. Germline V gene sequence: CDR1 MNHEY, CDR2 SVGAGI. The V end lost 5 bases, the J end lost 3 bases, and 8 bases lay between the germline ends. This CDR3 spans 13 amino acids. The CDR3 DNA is TGTGCCAGCAGTCCATCGGGTGGAAACACCATATATTTT. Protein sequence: CASSPSGGNTIYF.

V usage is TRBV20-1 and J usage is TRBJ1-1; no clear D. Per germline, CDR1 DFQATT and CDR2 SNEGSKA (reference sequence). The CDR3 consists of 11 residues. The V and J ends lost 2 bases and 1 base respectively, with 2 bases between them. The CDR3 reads CSARWNTEAFF. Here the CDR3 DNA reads TGCAGTGCTAGATGGAACACTGAAGCTTTCTTT.

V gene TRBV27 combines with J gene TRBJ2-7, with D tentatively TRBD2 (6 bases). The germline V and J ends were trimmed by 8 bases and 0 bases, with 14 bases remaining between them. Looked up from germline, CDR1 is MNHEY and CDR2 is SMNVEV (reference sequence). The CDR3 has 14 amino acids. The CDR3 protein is CASGPVAASYEQYF. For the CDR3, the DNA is TGTGCCAGCGGACCCGTAGCGGCCTCCTACGAGCAGTACTTC.

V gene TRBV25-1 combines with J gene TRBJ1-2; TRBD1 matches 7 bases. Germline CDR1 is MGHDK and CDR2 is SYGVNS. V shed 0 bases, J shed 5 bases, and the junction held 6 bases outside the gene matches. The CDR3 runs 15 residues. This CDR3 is CASSEYTGVLYGYTF. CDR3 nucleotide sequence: TGTGCCAGCAGTGAATATACAGGGGTTCTTTATGGCTACACCTTC.

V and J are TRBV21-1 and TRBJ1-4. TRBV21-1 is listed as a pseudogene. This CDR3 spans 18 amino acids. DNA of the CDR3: TGTGCCAGCAGCATAAAGGGAGGTAAGTGTGGGAGTGATGAAAAACTGTTTTTT. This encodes CASSIKGGKCGSDEKLFF.

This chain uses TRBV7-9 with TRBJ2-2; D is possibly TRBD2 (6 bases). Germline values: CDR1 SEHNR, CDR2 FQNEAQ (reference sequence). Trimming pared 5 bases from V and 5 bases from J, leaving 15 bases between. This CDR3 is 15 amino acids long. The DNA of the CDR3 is TGTGCCAGCAGCAAGGAGGGATGGGAGACCGGGGAGCTGTTTTTT. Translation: CASSKEGWETGELFF. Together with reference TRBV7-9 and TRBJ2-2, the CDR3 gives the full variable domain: DTGVSQNPRHKITKRGQNVTFRCDPISEHNRLYWYRQTLGQGPEFLTYFQNEAQLEKSRLLSDRFSAERPKGSFSTLEIQRTEQGDSAMYLCASSKEGWETGELFFGEGSRLTVL.

CDR3 DNA sequence: TGTGCCAGCACCCCCAAATCAGCTTCTACCGGGGAGCTGTTTTTT. Amino acid sequence: CASTPKSASTGELFF. This rearrangement joins TRBV7-2 to TRBJ2-2; D uncertain. Germline V gives CDR1 SGHTA, CDR2 FQGNSA. V was cut by 7 bases and J by 5 bases, with 17 bases left in between. The CDR3 loop spans 15 amino acids.

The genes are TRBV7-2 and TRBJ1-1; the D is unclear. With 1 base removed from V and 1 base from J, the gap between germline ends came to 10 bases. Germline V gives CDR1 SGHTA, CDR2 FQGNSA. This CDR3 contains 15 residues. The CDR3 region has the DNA TGTGCCAGCAGCTTAGATCGGTTACCGAACACTGAAGCTTTCTTT. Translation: CASSLDRLPNTEAFF.

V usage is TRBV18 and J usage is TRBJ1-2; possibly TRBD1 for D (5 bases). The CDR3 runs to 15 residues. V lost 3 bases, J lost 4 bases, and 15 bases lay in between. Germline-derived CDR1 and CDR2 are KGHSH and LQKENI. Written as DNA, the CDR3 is TGTGCCAGCTCACCCTGGGACGGGGAAGCCTATGGCTACACCTTC. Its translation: CASSPWDGEAYGYTF.

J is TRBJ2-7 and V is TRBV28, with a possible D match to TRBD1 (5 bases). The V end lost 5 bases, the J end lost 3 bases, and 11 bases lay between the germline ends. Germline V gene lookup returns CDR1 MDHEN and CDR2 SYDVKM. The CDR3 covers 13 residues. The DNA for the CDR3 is TGTGCCAGCAGTCCTGGACAAGGCTACGAGCAGTACTTC. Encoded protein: CASSPGQGYEQYF.

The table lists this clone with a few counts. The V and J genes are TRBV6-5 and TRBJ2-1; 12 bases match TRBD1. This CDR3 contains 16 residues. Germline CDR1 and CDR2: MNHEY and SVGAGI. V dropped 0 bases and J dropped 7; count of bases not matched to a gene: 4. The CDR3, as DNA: TGTGCCAGCAGTTACTCGGTGGGACAGGGGGCAAATGAGCAGTTCTTC. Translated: CASSYSVGQGANEQFF.

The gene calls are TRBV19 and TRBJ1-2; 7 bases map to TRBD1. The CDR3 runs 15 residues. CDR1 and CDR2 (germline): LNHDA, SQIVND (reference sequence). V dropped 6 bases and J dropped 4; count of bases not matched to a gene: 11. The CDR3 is CASSVGQSEGYGYTF. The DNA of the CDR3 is TGTGCCAGTAGCGTGGGACAGTCTGAAGGCTATGGCTACACCTTC.

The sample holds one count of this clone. The CDR3 reads CASSYREPDTEAFF. The CDR3, as DNA: TGCGCCAGCAGCTACAGGGAGCCAGACACTGAAGCTTTCTTT. The chain joins TRBV5-1 to TRBJ1-1; D may be TRBD1 (6 bases). Trimming removed 3 bases from V and 3 bases from J, with 12 bases in between. The germline CDR1 and CDR2 sequences are SGHRS and YFSETQ. The CDR3 contains 14 residues.

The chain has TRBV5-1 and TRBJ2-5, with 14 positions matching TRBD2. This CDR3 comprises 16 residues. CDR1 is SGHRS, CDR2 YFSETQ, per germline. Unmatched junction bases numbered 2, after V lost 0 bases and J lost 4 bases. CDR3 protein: CASSLGGLAGGETQYF. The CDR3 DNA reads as TGCGCCAGCAGCTTGGGCGGACTAGCGGGAGGAGAGACCCAGTACTTC. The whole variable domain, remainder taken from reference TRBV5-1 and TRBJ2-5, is KAGVTQTPRYLIKTRGQQVTLSCSPISGHRSVSWYQQTPGQGLQFLFEYFSETQRNKGNFPGRFSGRQFSNSRSEMNVSTLELGDSALYLCASSLGGLAGGETQYFGPGTRLLVL.

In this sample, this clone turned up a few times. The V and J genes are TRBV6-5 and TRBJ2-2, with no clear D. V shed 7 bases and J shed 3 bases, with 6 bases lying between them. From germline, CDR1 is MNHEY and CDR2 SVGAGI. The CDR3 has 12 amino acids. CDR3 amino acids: CASIGHTGELFF. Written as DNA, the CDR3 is TGTGCCAGCATCGGGCACACCGGGGAGCTGTTTTTT.